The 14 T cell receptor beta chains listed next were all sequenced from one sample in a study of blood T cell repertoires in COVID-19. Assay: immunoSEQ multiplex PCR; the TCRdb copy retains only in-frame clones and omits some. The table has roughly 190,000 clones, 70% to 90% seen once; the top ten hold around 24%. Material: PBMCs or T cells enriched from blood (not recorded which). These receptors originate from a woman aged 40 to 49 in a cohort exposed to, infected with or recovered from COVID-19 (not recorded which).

CDR3 region: CASSQVAGQGTYEQYF. CDR3 DNA: TGTGCCAGCAGCCAAGTCGCTGGACAGGGTACCTACGAGCAGTACTTC. This chain uses TRBV3-1 (or the pseudogene TRBV3-2) with TRBJ2-7; TRBD1 aligns across 8 bases. With V trimmed by 1 base and J by 2 bases, 7 bases remained unmatched. The CDR3 contains 16 residues. Germline V gene data show CDR1 as LGHDT and CDR2 as YNNKEL (reference sequence).

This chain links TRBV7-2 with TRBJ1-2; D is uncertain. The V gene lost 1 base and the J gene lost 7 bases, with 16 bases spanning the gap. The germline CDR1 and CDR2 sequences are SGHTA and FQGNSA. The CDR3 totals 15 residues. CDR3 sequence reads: CASSLDPGLYSGYTF. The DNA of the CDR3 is TGTGCCAGCAGCTTAGACCCCGGTCTCTACTCTGGCTACACCTTC.

The CDR3 loop reads CSAIAGTGSGEQFF. The CDR3 DNA is TGCAGCGCCATAGCCGGGACAGGGTCGGGTGAGCAGTTCTTC. This chain links TRBV29-1 with TRBJ2-1; 9 nucleotides align to TRBD1. The J segment lost 9 bases and the V segment lost 7 bases, leaving 13 bases of the junction unmatched. CDR1 is SQVTM and CDR2 is ANQGSEA in the germline V gene. The CDR3 runs to 14 residues.

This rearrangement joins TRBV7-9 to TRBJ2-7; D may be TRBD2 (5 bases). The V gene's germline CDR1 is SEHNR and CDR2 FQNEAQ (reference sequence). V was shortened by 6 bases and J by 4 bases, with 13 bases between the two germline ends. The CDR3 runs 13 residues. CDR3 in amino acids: CASSLGRGYEQYF. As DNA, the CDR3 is TGTGCCAGCAGTCTGGGTCGCGGGTACGAGCAGTACTTC.

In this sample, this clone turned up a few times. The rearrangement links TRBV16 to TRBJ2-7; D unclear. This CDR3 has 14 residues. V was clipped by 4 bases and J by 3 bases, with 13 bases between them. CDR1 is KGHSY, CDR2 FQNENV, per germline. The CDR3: CASSRSNAFYEQYF. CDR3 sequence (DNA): TGTGCCAGCAGCCGAAGCAACGCTTTCTACGAGCAGTACTTC.

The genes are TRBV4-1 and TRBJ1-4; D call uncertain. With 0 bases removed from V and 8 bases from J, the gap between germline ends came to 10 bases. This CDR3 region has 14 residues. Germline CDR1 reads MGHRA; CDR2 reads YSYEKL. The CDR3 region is CASSQEGGAEKLFF. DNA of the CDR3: TGCGCCAGCAGCCAAGAAGGAGGAGCCGAAAAACTGTTTTTT.

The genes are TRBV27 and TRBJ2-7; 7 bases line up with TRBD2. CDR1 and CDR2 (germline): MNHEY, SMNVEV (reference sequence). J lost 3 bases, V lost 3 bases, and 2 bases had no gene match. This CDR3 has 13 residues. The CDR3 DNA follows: TGTGCCAGCAGTTTGCGGGAGCGCTACGAGCAGTACTTC. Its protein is CASSLRERYEQYF.

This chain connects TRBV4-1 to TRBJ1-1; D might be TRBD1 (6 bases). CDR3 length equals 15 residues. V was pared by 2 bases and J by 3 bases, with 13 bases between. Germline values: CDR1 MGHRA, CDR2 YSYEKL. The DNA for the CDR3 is TGCGCCAGCAGCCAACTAACTGCAGGGGACACTGAAGCTTTCTTT. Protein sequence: CASSQLTAGDTEAFF.

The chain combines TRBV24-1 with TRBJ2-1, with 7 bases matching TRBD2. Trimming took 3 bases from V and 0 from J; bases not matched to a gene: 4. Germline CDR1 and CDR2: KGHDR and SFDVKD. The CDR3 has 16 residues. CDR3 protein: CATSDRSGVSYNEQFF. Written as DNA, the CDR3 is TGTGCCACCAGTGATCGGAGCGGGGTCTCCTACAATGAGCAGTTCTTC.

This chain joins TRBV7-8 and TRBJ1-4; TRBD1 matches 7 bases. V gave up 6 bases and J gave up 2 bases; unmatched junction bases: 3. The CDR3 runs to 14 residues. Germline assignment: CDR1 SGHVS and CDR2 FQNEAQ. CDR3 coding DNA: TGTGCCAGCAGGACAGGGCTGACTAATGAAAAACTGTTTTTT. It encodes CASRTGLTNEKLFF.

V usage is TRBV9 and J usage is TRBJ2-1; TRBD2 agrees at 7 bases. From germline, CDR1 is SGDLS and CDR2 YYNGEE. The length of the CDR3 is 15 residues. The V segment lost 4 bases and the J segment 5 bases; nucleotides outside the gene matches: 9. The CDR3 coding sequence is TGTGCCAGCAGCCCAAATGGCGGGAGCAACAATGAGCAGTTCTTC. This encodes CASSPNGGSNNEQFF.

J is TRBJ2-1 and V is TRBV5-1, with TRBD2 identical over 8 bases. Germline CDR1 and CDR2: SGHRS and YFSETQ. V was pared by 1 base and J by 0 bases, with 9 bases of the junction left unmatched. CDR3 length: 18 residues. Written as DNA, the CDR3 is TGCGCCAGCAGCTTGTCGGCGGGGGGCTCGAGCTCCTACAATGAGCAGTTCTTC. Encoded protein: CASSLSAGGSSSYNEQFF.

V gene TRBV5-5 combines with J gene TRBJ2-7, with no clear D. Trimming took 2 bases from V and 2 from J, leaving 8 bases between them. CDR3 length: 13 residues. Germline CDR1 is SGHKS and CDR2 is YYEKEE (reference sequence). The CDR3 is CASSFSTPYEQYF. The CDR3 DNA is TGTGCCAGCAGCTTTAGTACGCCCTACGAGCAGTACTTC.

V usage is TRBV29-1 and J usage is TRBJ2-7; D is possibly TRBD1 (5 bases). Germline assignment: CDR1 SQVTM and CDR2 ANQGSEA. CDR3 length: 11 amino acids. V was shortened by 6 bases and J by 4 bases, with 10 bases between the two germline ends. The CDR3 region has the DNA TGCAGCGTCGCAGACAGTTACGAGCAGTACTTC. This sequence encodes CSVADSYEQYF.